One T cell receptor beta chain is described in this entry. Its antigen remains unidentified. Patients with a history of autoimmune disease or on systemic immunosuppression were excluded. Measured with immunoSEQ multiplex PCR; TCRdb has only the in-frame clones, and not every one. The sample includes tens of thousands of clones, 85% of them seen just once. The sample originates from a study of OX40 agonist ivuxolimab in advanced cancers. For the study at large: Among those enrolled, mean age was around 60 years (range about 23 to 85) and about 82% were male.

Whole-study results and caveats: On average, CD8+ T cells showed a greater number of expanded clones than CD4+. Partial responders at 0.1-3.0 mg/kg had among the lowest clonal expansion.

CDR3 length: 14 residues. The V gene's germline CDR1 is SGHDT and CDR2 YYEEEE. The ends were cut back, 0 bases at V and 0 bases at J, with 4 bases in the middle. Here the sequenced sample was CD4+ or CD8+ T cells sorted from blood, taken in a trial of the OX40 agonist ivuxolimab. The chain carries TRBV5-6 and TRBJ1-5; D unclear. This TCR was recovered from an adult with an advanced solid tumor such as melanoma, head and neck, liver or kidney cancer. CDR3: CASSLEGSNQPQHF. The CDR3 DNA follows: TGTGCCAGCAGCTTGGAGGGTAGCAATCAGCCCCAGCATTTT. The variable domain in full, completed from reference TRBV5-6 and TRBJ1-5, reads DAGVTQSPTHLIKTRGQQVTLRCSPKSGHDTVSWYQQALGQGPQFIFQYYEEEERQRGNFPDRFSGHQFPNYSSELNVNALLLGDSALYLCASSLEGSNQPQHFGDGTRLSIL.